The 32 T cell receptor beta chains reported below all come from one sample, sequenced in a study of T cell changes during pregnancy in multiple sclerosis. The method was immunoSEQ multiplex PCR; TCRdb's version includes in-frame clones alone and lacks a portion of them. The table lists 55,000 to 80,000 clones, approximately 93% of them singletons. Source: CD8+ T cells from peripheral blood mononuclear cells, taken in the second trimester of pregnancy. Receptors were obtained from a female donor with multiple sclerosis, enrolled in a pregnancy study.

The rearrangement joins TRBV18 to TRBJ1-5, with no clear D. The CDR3 consists of 16 residues. The V and J ends lost 2 bases and 2 bases respectively, with 13 bases between them. Germline values: CDR1 KGHSH, CDR2 LQKENI. This CDR3 is CASSPEGFRGNQPQHF. The CDR3 nucleotides are TGTGCCAGCTCACCAGAGGGTTTTAGGGGCAATCAGCCCCAGCATTTT.

The chain employs TRBV2 and TRBJ1-1; D gene ambiguous. From germline, CDR1 is SNHLY and CDR2 FYNNEI. The CDR3 covers 13 residues. The V end lost 1 base, the J end lost 1 base, and 4 bases lay between the germline ends. The CDR3 reads CASSEVANTEAFF. The CDR3 DNA is TGTGCCAGCAGTGAAGTAGCGAACACTGAAGCTTTCTTT.

The rearrangement links TRBV28 to TRBJ1-2; TRBD1 agrees at 9 bases. The V segment lost 3 bases and the J segment 6 bases; nucleotides outside the gene matches: 11. CDR3 length: 16 residues. Germline V lookup: CDR1 MDHEN, CDR2 SYDVKM. CDR3 in amino acids: CASSFWSGTGRDGYTF. The CDR3 DNA reads TGTGCCAGCAGTTTCTGGTCCGGGACAGGGCGGGATGGCTACACCTTC.

The CDR3 nucleotides read TGTGCCAGCAGCTTAATGGGCCAGGGTCGCGAGCAGTACTTC. The encoded protein is CASSLMGQGREQYF. The V call is TRBV13, the J call TRBJ2-7; the D gene is possibly TRBD1 (5 bases). V was shortened by 2 bases and J by 6 bases, with 14 bases between the two germline ends. There are 14 residues in the CDR3. CDR1 PRHDT and CDR2 FYEKMQ come from the germline V gene (reference sequence).

This chain uses TRBV5-4 with TRBJ1-1, with D tentatively TRBD1 (6 bases). Deletions cut 4 bases from V and 5 bases from J, with 9 bases between. The CDR3 contains 12 residues. CDR1 is SGHNT and CDR2 is YYREEE in the germline V gene (reference sequence). CDR3 region: CASSPGDTEAFF. The CDR3 bases are TGTGCCAGCAGCCCAGGGGATACTGAAGCTTTCTTT.

This sequence joins TRBV19 and TRBJ1-1; possibly TRBD1 for D (5 bases). The CDR3 spans 14 residues. Germline V gene data show CDR1 as LNHDA and CDR2 as SQIVND (reference sequence). Trimming removed 5 bases at V and 7 bases at J, with 17 bases between. The CDR3 loop is CASSPRTGGDEAFF. The CDR3 DNA reads TGTGCCAGTAGTCCACGCACCGGGGGGGATGAAGCTTTCTTT. The full variable domain, completed using reference TRBV19 and TRBJ1-1, is DGGITQSPKYLFRKEGQNVTLSCEQNLNHDAMYWYRQDPGQGLRLIYYSQIVNDFQKGDIAEGYSVSREKKESFPLTVTSAQKNPTAFYLCASSPRTGGDEAFFGQGTRLTVV.

The CDR3 sequence is CASSLGTSGGETQYF. The CDR3 DNA reads TGTGCCAGTAGCCTTGGGACTAGCGGTGGAGAGACCCAGTACTTC. The rearrangement uses TRBV19 and TRBJ2-5, with TRBD2 matching over 11 bases. Unmatched junction bases numbered 7, after V lost 6 bases and J lost 4 bases. From germline, CDR1 is LNHDA and CDR2 SQIVND (reference sequence). The CDR3 is 15 residues long.

The genes are TRBV27 and TRBJ2-1; D possibly corresponds to TRBD2 (7 bases). The germline gives CDR1 MNHEY, CDR2 SMNVEV (reference sequence). V was cut by 0 bases and J by 9 bases, with 9 bases left in between. The CDR3 is 13 residues long. The CDR3 DNA reads as TGTGCCAGCAGTTTATCAGGGGGGGGTGAGCAGTTCTTC. It codes for CASSLSGGGEQFF.

V is TRBV7-7 and J is TRBJ2-5; TRBD2 aligns across 16 bases. The ends lost 5 bases at V and 3 bases at J; junction bases unmatched: 3. Germline CDR1 SSHAT, CDR2 FNYEAQ (reference sequence). The CDR3 has 16 residues. In nucleotides, the CDR3 is TGTGCCAGCAGCCTGGGACTAGCGGGAGGGGAAGAGACCCAGTACTTC. This sequence encodes CASSLGLAGGEETQYF.

The J gene is TRBJ2-3, the V gene TRBV9, with 7 bases aligning to TRBD1. The length of the CDR3 is 15 residues. V dropped 3 bases and J dropped 2; count of bases not matched to a gene: 6. The germline V gene encodes CDR1 SGDLS and CDR2 YYNGEE. CDR3: CASSAGTALTDTQYF. CDR3 nucleotides: TGTGCCAGCAGCGCCGGGACAGCGCTCACAGATACGCAGTATTTT.

This clone is a singleton in its sample. V usage is TRBV30 and J usage is TRBJ2-1; TRBD2 agrees at 8 bases. J lost 3 bases, V lost 4 bases, and 2 bases had no gene match. This CDR3 has 13 amino acids. CDR1 is GTSNPN, CDR2 SVGIG, per germline (reference sequence). The CDR3: CAWKRENYNEQFF. The CDR3 DNA sequence: TGTGCCTGGAAGCGGGAGAACTACAATGAGCAGTTCTTC. Complete variable domain (other parts from reference TRBV30 and TRBJ2-1): SQTIHQWPATLVQPVGSPLSLECTVEGTSNPNLYWYRQAAGRGLQLLFYSVGIGQISSEVPQNLSASRPQDRQFILSSKKLLLSDSGFYLCAWKRENYNEQFFGPGTRLTVL.

This clone has only one observation. CDR3 loop: CASSEYLTQGPYEQYF. CDR3 bases: TGTGCCAGCAGTGAATATTTAACACAGGGACCTTACGAGCAGTACTTC. The rearrangement uses TRBV25-1 and TRBJ2-5; TRBD1 is a possible D gene (6 bases). The DNA matches TRBJ2-7 better at its end, which makes the J call doubtful. The CDR3 runs to 16 residues. Germline CDR1 reads MGHDK; CDR2 reads SYGVNS.

This chain connects TRBV5-1 to TRBJ1-1; D might be TRBD1 (6 bases). The CDR3 is 14 residues long. Trimming left V 0 bases short and J 7 bases short, with 13 bases between. Germline CDR1 and CDR2: SGHRS and YFSETQ. As DNA, the CDR3 is TGCGCCAGCAGCTTGGATGCAGGGGCGAATGAAGCTTTCTTT. Amino acid sequence: CASSLDAGANEAFF.

V usage is TRBV7-9 and J usage is TRBJ2-5; TRBD2 aligns across 12 bases. The ends lost 5 bases at V and 5 bases at J; junction bases unmatched: 18. CDR3 length: 19 amino acids. Germline CDR1 reads SEHNR; CDR2 reads FQNEAQ (reference sequence). CDR3 protein: CASSPAGTSGPTRRETQYF. For the CDR3, the DNA is TGTGCCAGCAGCCCAGCCGGGACTAGCGGGCCCACACGGAGGGAGACCCAGTACTTC.

The CDR3 DNA follows: TGTGCCAGCAGTTTGACTCAGGGGTTGGATGAAAAACTGTTTTTT. This codes for CASSLTQGLDEKLFF. The chain joins TRBV27 to TRBJ1-4; tentative D call: TRBD1 (6 bases). The CDR3 covers 15 residues. V was clipped by 3 bases and J by 6 bases, with 14 bases between them. Germline lookup yields CDR1 MNHEY and CDR2 SMNVEV (reference sequence). The full variable domain, completed using reference TRBV27 and TRBJ1-4, is EAQVTQNPRYLITVTGKKLTVTCSQNMNHEYMSWYRQDPGLGLRQIYYSMNVEVTDKGDVPEGYKVSRKEKRNFPLILESPSPNQTSLYFCASSLTQGLDEKLFFGSGTQLSVL.

This chain links TRBV6-5 with TRBJ2-4, with 7 bases aligning to TRBD1. J gave up 3 bases and V 3 bases, and 8 bases lay outside the gene matches. CDR1 and CDR2 (germline): MNHEY, SVGAGI. CDR3 length: 16 residues. The CDR3 sequence is CASSYLTGKGKNIQYF. For the CDR3, the DNA is TGTGCCAGCAGTTATTTGACAGGGAAGGGCAAAAACATTCAGTACTTC.

CDR3 DNA sequence: TGTGCCAGCAGTTTTGCTACCAACTCCTACAATGAGCAGTTCTTC. This encodes CASSFATNSYNEQFF. The V call is TRBV27, the J call TRBJ2-1; D is ambiguous. Trimming took 3 bases from V and 0 from J, leaving 9 bases between them. CDR1 MNHEY and CDR2 SMNVEV come from the germline V gene (reference sequence). CDR3 length: 15 residues.

Written as DNA, the CDR3 is TGTGCCAGCAGCCAGACACCCAGCGGGACCCTATTATACGAGCAGTACTTC. Translated: CASSQTPSGTLLYEQYF. This chain links TRBV5-6 with TRBJ2-7; the match to TRBD2 covers 7 bases. This CDR3 spans 17 amino acids. Unmatched junction bases numbered 17, after V lost 4 bases and J lost 4 bases. The germline V gene has CDR1 SGHDT and CDR2 YYEEEE.

The chain has TRBV14 and TRBJ2-5, with 10 bases fitting TRBD2. CDR1 SGHDN and CDR2 FVKESK come from the germline V gene. The CDR3 sequence is 17 residues long. V gave up 0 bases and J gave up 1 base; unmatched junction bases: 5. CDR3 protein: CASSQDPSGSIQETQYF. In DNA form, the CDR3 reads TGTGCCAGCAGCCAAGACCCTAGCGGGAGTATCCAAGAGACCCAGTACTTC.

The chain uses TRBV7-9 and TRBJ2-7, with TRBD1 identical over 9 bases. Germline V gene lookup returns CDR1 SEHNR and CDR2 FQNEAQ (reference sequence). CDR3 length: 14 residues. Germline trimming cut 5 bases from V and 4 bases from J; bases unmatched to any gene: 6. CDR3 bases: TGTGCCAGCAGCCAGGGACAGGGATCATACGAGCAGTACTTC. As protein: CASSQGQGSYEQYF.

The genes are TRBV5-1 and TRBJ2-7, with 9 bases identical to TRBD2. The CDR3 consists of 14 residues. V lost 7 bases, J lost 4 bases, and 9 bases stayed unmatched. Germline CDR1 is SGHRS and CDR2 is YFSETQ. The CDR3 region is CASRLEAGGYEQYF. For the CDR3, the DNA is TGCGCCAGCCGCCTTGAGGCGGGAGGGTACGAGCAGTACTTC.

V is TRBV7-9 and J is TRBJ1-1; D is unclear. The CDR3 extends over 12 amino acids. In germline, CDR1 is SEHNR, CDR2 FQNEAQ (reference sequence). The germline V and J ends were trimmed by 3 bases and 2 bases, with 4 bases remaining between them. The CDR3 protein is CASSFGNTEAFF. CDR3 bases: TGTGCCAGCAGCTTCGGTAACACTGAAGCTTTCTTT.

The chain uses TRBV7-9 and TRBJ1-5; the D gene is possibly TRBD1 (6 bases). Germline CDR1 is SEHNR and CDR2 is FQNEAQ (reference sequence). Trimming took 2 bases from V and 4 from J, leaving 12 bases between them. The length of the CDR3 is 15 residues. In DNA form, the CDR3 reads TGTGCCAGCAGCTTAAGGGGGGGAGCTAATCAGCCCCAGCATTTT. It yields the protein CASSLRGGANQPQHF.

This chain links TRBV4-3 with TRBJ2-1; TRBD2 matches at 7 bases. Trimming cost V 0 bases and J 8 bases; bases outside gene matches: 4. From germline, CDR1 is LGHNA and CDR2 YSLEER. This CDR3 region has 14 residues. The CDR3 sequence: CASSQESGMYEQFF. For the CDR3, the DNA is TGCGCCAGCAGCCAAGAGAGCGGGATGTATGAGCAGTTCTTC.

The V call is TRBV18, the J call TRBJ1-1, with a tentative D call TRBD1 (5 bases). Germline V CDR1 and CDR2: KGHSH, LQKENI. Trimming took off 8 bases at V and 1 base at J, with 20 bases between the two ends. This CDR3 region has 16 residues. The CDR3 region is CASPGTHKGENTEAFF. The CDR3 DNA is TGTGCCAGCCCCGGGACTCACAAAGGGGAGAACACTGAAGCTTTCTTT.

V gene TRBV30 combines with J gene TRBJ1-1; no definite D call. Germline V gene lookup returns CDR1 GTSNPN and CDR2 SVGIG (reference sequence). This CDR3 has 13 residues. The ends were cut back, 2 bases at V and 3 bases at J, with 10 bases in the middle. The CDR3 coding sequence is TGTGCCTGGAGTCCACCGCCGGACACTGAAGCTTTCTTT. This translates into CAWSPPPDTEAFF.

As DNA, the CDR3 is TGTGCCAGCAGCCTCGGACACTCGCCCTACGAGCAGTACTTC. It specifies CASSLGHSPYEQYF. The J gene is TRBJ2-7, the V gene TRBV28; D might be TRBD1 (5 bases). The CDR3 has 14 amino acids. Trimming left V 6 bases short and J 2 bases short, with 14 bases between. Germline CDR1 is MDHEN and CDR2 is SYDVKM.

This clone showed up just once. The rearrangement uses TRBV10-3 and TRBJ2-1; 7 nucleotides line up with TRBD2. From germline, CDR1 is ENHRY and CDR2 SYGVKD. There are 12 residues in the CDR3. The V segment lost 6 bases and the J segment 10 bases; nucleotides outside the gene matches: 6. CDR3 amino acids: CAIRFGRGEQFF. The CDR3 DNA reads as TGTGCCATCAGGTTCGGGCGGGGGGAGCAGTTCTTC.

The gene calls are TRBV5-4 and TRBJ2-1; TRBD1 matches at 7 bases. J gave up 3 bases and V 3 bases, and 3 bases lay outside the gene matches. Germline values: CDR1 SGHNT, CDR2 YYREEE (reference sequence). This CDR3 has 14 residues. In DNA, the CDR3 is TGTGCCAGCAGCTGGGACAGATACTACAATGAGCAGTTCTTC. Translation: CASSWDRYYNEQFF.

The chain recombines TRBV27 with TRBJ1-1; 7 positions match TRBD1. The CDR3 length is 16 residues. V shed 0 bases, J shed 2 bases, and the junction held 6 bases outside the gene matches. CDR1 is MNHEY and CDR2 is SMNVEV in the germline V gene (reference sequence). CDR3 sequence: CASSLSMDRFNTEAFF. CDR3 bases: TGTGCCAGCAGTTTATCGATGGACAGGTTCAACACTGAAGCTTTCTTT.

This chain uses TRBV19 with TRBJ2-1; TRBD2 agrees at 7 bases. Germline V gene lookup returns CDR1 LNHDA and CDR2 SQIVND (reference sequence). The V and J ends lost 3 bases and 4 bases, in that order; junction bases with no gene match: 6. The CDR3 extends over 15 amino acids. CDR3 amino acids: CASSMYSGLYNEQFF. The CDR3 DNA reads TGTGCCAGTAGTATGTATAGCGGGCTTTACAATGAGCAGTTCTTC.

This chain links TRBV5-1 with TRBJ2-3; 11 bases align to TRBD2. CDR1 is SGHRS and CDR2 is YFSETQ in the germline V gene. J gave up 2 bases and V 0 bases, and 2 bases lay outside the gene matches. This CDR3 spans 16 amino acids. The CDR3 is CASSLETSGTTDTQYF. Here the CDR3 DNA reads TGCGCCAGCAGCTTGGAGACTAGCGGGACCACAGATACGCAGTATTTT.